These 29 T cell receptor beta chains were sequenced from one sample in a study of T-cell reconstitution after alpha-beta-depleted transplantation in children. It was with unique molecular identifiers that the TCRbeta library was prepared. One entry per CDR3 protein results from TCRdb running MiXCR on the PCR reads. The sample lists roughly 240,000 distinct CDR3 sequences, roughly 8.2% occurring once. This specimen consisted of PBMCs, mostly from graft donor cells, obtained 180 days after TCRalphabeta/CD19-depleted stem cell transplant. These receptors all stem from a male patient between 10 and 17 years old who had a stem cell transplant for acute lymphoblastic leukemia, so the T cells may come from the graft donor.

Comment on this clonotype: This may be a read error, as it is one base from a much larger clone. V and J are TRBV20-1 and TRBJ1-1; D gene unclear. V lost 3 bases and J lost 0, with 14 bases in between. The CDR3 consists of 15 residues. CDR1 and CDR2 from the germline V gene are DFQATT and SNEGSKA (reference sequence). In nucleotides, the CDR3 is TGCAGTGCTAGCGATAGGAGCAACTTGAACACTGAAGCTTTCTTT. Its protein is CSASDRSNLNTEAFF.

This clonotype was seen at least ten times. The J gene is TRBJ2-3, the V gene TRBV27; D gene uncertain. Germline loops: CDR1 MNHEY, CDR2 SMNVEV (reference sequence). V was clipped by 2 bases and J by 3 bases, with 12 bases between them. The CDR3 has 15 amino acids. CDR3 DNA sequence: TGTGCCAGCAGTTTAAGGCAGTCCAGTACAGATACGCAGTATTTT. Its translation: CASSLRQSSTDTQYF.

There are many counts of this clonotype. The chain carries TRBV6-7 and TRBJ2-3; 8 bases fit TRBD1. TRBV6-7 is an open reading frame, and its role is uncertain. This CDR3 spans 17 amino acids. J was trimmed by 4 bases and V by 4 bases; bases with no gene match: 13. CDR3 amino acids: CASSSPCGQGGADTQYF. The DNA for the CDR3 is TGTGCCAGCAGTTCCCCATGTGGACAGGGCGGGGCAGATACGCAGTATTTT.

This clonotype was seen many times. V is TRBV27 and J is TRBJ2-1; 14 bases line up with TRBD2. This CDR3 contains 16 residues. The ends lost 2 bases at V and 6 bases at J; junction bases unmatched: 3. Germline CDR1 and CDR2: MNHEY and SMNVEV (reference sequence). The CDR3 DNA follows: TGTGCCAGCAGTTTAGTCGGACTAGCGGGAGGCAATGAGCAGTTCTTC. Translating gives CASSLVGLAGGNEQFF.

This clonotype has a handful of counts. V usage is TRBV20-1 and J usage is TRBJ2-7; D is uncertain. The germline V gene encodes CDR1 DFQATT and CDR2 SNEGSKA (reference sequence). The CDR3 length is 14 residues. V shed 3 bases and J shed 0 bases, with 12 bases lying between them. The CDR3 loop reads CSASKAMSSYEQYF. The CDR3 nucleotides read TGCAGTGCTAGTAAGGCTATGAGCTCCTACGAGCAGTACTTC.

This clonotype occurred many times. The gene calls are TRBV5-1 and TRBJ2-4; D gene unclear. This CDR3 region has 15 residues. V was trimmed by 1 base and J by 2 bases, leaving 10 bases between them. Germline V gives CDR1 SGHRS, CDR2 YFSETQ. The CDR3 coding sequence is TGCGCCAGCAGCTTGCTATCAGTTCCCAAAAACATTCAGTACTTC. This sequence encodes CASSLLSVPKNIQYF.

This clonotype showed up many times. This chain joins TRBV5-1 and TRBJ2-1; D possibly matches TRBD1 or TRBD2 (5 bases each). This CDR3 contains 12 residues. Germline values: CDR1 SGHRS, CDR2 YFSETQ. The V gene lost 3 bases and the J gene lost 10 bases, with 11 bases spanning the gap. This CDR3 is CASSWERGEQFF. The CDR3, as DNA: TGCGCCAGCAGCTGGGAGAGGGGCGAGCAGTTCTTC.

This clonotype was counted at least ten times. This CDR3 is CSARDRNSYEQYF. CDR3 coding DNA: TGCAGTGCCCGAGACAGAAATTCCTACGAGCAGTACTTC. The chain links TRBV20-1 to TRBJ2-7, with a weak D call TRBD1 (5 bases). The CDR3 is 13 amino acids. V was shortened by 6 bases and J by 1 base, with 13 bases between the two germline ends. CDR1 DFQATT and CDR2 SNEGSKA come from the germline V gene (reference sequence).

The CDR3 sequence: CASSPRSVTQYF. CDR3 in DNA: TGCGCCAGCAGTCCCCGCAGCGTTACGCAGTATTTT. This chain uses TRBV23-1 with TRBJ2-3, with D unresolved. TRBV23-1 is classed as an ORF, of uncertain function. CDR3 length: 12 residues. With 4 bases removed from V and 8 bases from J, the gap between germline ends came to 10 bases.

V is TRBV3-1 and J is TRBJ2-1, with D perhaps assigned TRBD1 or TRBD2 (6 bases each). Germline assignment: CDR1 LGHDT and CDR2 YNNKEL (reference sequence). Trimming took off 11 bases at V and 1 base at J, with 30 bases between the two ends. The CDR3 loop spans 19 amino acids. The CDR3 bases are TGTGCCTCCTCCAAAGACGCCCCGGGGGACACTCGGTCCTACAATGAGCAGTTCTTC. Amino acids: CASSKDAPGDTRSYNEQFF.

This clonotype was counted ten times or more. The CDR3 here is CSARDWGSTQYF. The CDR3 nucleotides are TGCAGTGCTAGAGATTGGGGCTCCACGCAGTATTTT. The genes are TRBV20-1 and TRBJ2-3; D may be TRBD1 (5 bases). Trimming shortened V by 0 bases and J by 9 bases, and 10 bases separated the two germline ends. Per germline, CDR1 DFQATT and CDR2 SNEGSKA (reference sequence). This CDR3 region has 12 residues.

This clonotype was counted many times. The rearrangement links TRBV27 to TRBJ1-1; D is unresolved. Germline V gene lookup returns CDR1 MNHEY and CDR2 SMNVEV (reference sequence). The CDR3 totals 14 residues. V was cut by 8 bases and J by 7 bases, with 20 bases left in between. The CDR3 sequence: CASRKWEGRNEAFF. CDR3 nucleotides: TGTGCCAGCCGGAAGTGGGAAGGACGAAATGAAGCTTTCTTT.

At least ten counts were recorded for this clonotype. CDR3 DNA sequence: TGCAGTGCTCGGACAGAGAACACCGGGGAGCTGTTTTTT. As protein: CSARTENTGELFF. The chain is built from TRBV20-1 and TRBJ2-2; tentatively, D is TRBD1 (6 bases). The CDR3 spans 13 residues. The germline gives CDR1 DFQATT, CDR2 SNEGSKA (reference sequence). V dropped 5 bases and J dropped 1 base, with 8 bases sitting between them.

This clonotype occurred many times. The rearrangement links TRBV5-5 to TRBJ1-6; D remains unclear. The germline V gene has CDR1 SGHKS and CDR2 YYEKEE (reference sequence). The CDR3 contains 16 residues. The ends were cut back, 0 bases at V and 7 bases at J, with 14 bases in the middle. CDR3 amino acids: CASSLEWAGSNSPLHF. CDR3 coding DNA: TGTGCCAGCAGCTTGGAATGGGCAGGCTCAAATTCACCCCTCCACTTT.

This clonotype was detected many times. The CDR3 bases are TGTGCCAGCAGAACCGGGACAGGGTCCCTCTACGAGCAGTACTTC. Protein: CASRTGTGSLYEQYF. This sequence joins TRBV6-1 and TRBJ2-7; TRBD1 aligns across 9 bases. J gave up 3 bases and V 6 bases, and 9 bases lay outside the gene matches. CDR1 is MNHNS, CDR2 SASEGT, per germline. The CDR3 is 15 residues long.

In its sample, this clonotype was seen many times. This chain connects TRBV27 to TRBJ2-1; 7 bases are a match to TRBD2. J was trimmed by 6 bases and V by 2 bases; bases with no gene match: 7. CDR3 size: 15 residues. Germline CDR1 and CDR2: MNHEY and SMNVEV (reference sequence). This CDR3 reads CASSLGVGGTNEQFF. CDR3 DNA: TGTGCCAGCAGTTTAGGGGTCGGGGGGACCAATGAGCAGTTCTTC.

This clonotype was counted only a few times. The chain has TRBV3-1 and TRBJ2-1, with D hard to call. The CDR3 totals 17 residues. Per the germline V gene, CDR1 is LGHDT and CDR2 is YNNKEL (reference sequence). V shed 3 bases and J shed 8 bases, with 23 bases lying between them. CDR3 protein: CASSQSLGMVPRDEQFF. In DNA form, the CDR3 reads TGTGCCAGCAGCCAGTCCTTAGGTATGGTCCCCCGAGATGAGCAGTTCTTC.

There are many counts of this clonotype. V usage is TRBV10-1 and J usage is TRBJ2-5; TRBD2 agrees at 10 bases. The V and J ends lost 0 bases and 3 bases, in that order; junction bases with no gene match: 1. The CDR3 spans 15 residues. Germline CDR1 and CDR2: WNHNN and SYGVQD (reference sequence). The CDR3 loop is CASSESGLAEETQYF. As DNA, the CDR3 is TGCGCCAGCAGTGAGTCAGGACTAGCGGAAGAGACCCAGTACTTC.

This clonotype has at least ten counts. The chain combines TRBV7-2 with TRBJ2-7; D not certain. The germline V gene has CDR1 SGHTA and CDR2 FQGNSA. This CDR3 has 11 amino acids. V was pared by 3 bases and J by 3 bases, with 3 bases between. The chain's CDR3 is CASSFRYEQYF. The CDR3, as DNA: TGTGCCAGCAGCTTCCGCTACGAGCAGTACTTC.

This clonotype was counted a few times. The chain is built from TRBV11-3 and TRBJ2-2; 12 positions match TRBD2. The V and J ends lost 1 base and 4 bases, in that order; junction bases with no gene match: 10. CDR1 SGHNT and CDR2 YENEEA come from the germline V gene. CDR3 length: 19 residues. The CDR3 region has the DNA TGTGCCAGCAGCTTAGTACTGGGTCTAGCGGGGGGGCGCACCGGGGAGCTGTTTTTT. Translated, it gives CASSLVLGLAGGRTGELFF.

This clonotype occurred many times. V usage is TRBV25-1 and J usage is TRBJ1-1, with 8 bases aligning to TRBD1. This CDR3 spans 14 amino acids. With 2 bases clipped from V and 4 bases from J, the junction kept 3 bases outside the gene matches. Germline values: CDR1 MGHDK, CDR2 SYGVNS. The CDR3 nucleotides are TGTGCCAGCAGTGAACAGGGGGCCGGCACTGAAGCTTTCTTT. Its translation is CASSEQGAGTEAFF.

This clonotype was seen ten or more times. The CDR3 sequence is CASSSNRYEQYF. For the CDR3, the DNA is TGTGCCAGCAGCTCGAACAGGTACGAGCAGTACTTC. The genes are TRBV5-5 and TRBJ2-7; the D gene is possibly TRBD1 (5 bases). Per germline, CDR1 SGHKS and CDR2 YYEKEE (reference sequence). Trimming removed 3 bases from V and 4 bases from J, with 8 bases in between. This CDR3 is built from 12 residues.

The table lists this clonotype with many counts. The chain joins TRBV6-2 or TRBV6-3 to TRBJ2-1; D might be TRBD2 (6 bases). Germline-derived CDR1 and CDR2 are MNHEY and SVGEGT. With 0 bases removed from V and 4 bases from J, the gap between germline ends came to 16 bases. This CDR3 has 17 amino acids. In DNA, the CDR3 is TGTGCCAGCAGTTACTCCCAGGGACTCTTTTATTACAATGAGCAGTTCTTC. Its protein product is CASSYSQGLFYYNEQFF.

The CDR3 protein is CASSYSTGGRSPLHF. CDR3 sequence (DNA): TGTGCCAGCAGTTACTCGACAGGGGGGCGGTCACCCCTCCACTTT. The J gene is TRBJ1-6, the V gene TRBV6-5; 9 nucleotides match TRBD1. CDR1 is MNHEY and CDR2 is SVGAGI in the germline V gene. After removal of 0 bases from V and 10 bases from J, the junction contained 4 bases not matched to a gene. The length of the CDR3 is 15 residues.

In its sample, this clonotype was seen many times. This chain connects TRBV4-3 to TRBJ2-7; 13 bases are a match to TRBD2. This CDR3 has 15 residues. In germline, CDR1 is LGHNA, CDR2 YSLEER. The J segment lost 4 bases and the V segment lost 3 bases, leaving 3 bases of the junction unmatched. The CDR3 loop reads CASSHGTSGVYEQYF. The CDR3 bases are TGCGCCAGCAGCCACGGGACTAGCGGGGTATACGAGCAGTACTTC.

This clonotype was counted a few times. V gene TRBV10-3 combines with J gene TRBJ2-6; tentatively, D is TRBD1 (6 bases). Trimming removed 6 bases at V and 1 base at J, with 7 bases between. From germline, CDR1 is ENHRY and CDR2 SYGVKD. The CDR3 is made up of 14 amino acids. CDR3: CAIRGQSGANVLTF. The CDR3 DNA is TGTGCCATCAGAGGACAGTCTGGGGCCAACGTCCTGACTTTC.

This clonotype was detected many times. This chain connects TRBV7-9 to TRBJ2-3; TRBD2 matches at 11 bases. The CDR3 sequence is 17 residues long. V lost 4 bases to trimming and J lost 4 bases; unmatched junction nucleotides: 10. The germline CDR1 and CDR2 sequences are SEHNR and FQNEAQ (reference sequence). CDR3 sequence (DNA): TGTGCCAGCAGCTCACAGGAAAAACTAGCGGGGGCAGATACGCAGTATTTT. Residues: CASSSQEKLAGADTQYF.

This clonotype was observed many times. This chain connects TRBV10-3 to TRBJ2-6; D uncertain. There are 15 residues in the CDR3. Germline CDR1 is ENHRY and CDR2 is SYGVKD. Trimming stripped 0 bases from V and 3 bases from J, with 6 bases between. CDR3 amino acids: CAISESEGGANVLTF. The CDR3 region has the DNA TGTGCCATCAGTGAGTCGGAAGGTGGGGCCAACGTCCTGACTTTC.

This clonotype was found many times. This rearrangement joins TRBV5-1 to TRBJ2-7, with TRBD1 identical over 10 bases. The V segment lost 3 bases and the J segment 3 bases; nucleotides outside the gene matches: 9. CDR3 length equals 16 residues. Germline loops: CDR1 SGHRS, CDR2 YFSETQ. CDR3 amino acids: CASSSGDRGRGYEQYF. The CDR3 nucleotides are TGCGCCAGCAGCTCGGGGGACAGGGGAAGAGGCTACGAGCAGTACTTC.